This T cell receptor beta chain was recovered during a study of spatial heterogeneity in lung cancer. This clonotype was picked up many times. Trimming removed 4 bases from V and 1 base from J, with 13 bases in between. This CDR3 spans 15 amino acids. Per the germline V gene, CDR1 is LGHNT and CDR2 is FRNRAP. TCRdb re-called the 5' RACE reads with MiXCR, one entry per CDR3 protein. Counted here are about 10,000 distinct CDR3 sequences, approximately 5% occurring once; the ten biggest clones make up 27%. Time point defined: sample taken at primary tumor resection. Whole RNA came from tumor, nontumor lung or frozen PBMC and was sequenced without being sorted.

Sequenced here: PBMCs, sampled at surgery. The sequence was collected from a male donor with early-stage non-small cell lung cancer. The J gene is TRBJ1-1, the V gene TRBV12-5, with TRBD1 as a possible D gene (6 bases). CDR3 amino acids: CASGSRPGANTEAFF. The CDR3 nucleotides read TGTGCTAGTGGTTCACGCCCAGGGGCGAACACTGAAGCTTTCTTT.